The T cell receptor (beta chain) described here comes from a study of T cells in Graves' hyperthyroidism and ophthalmopathy. The V gene end was trimmed by 6 bases and the J gene end by 3 bases; junction bases not matched to a gene: 11. CDR1 SGHAT and CDR2 FQNNGV come from the germline V gene. The CDR3 loop spans 16 amino acids. The TCR beta CDR3 regions underwent amplification using RNA transcripts as the source. First-round RT-PCR targeting the TCR CDR3 was performed with the HTBI primer set. TCRdb used MiXCR to reprocess the multiplex PCR reads, holding one entry per CDR3 protein. The data show about 400,000 distinct CDR3 sequences, about 15% seen once. This clonotype was seen repeatedly, ten times or more.

This TCR came from a woman aged 25-40 years with Graves' hyperthyroidism. V usage is TRBV11-2 and J usage is TRBJ2-7, with TRBD1 matching over 10 bases. The sample taken for sequencing was blood. The CDR3 protein is CASRQSGTGDLYEQYF. The CDR3 DNA reads as TGTGCCAGCAGACAATCCGGGACAGGGGACCTCTACGAGCAGTACTTC.